The 20 T cell receptor beta chains presented below share a single source sample, sequenced in a study of blood T cell repertoires in COVID-19. The assay was immunoSEQ multiplex PCR, and TCRdb's table has in-frame clones only and misses some. In the table there are about 98,000 clones, roughly 85% of which are singletons. Sequenced: peripheral blood. The receptors come from a man in his sixties or seventies with acute or convalescent COVID-19.

This chain links TRBV28 with TRBJ1-4; 7 bases are a match to TRBD1. V was clipped by 3 bases and J by 11 bases; unmatched bases: 9. Germline loops: CDR1 MDHEN, CDR2 SYDVKM. The CDR3 covers 14 residues. CDR3: CASSFPGGTFKLFF. The DNA for the CDR3 is TGTGCCAGCAGTTTCCCAGGGGGGACTTTCAAACTGTTTTTT.

For the CDR3, the DNA is TGCGCCAGCAGCTTGGATCTTAATGAAAAACTGTTTTTT. This gives the protein CASSLDLNEKLFF. The J gene is TRBJ1-4, the V gene TRBV5-1; D remains unclear. The CDR3 covers 13 residues. CDR1 is SGHRS, CDR2 YFSETQ, per germline. Trimming removed 0 bases at V and 4 bases at J, with 4 bases between.

V usage is TRBV2 and J usage is TRBJ1-2; the D gene is possibly TRBD1 (6 bases). Trimming took off 7 bases at V and 2 bases at J, with 17 bases between the two ends. This CDR3 is 15 amino acids long. Germline V gene data show CDR1 as SNHLY and CDR2 as FYNNEI. The CDR3 sequence: CASNLGGGTNYGYTF. The CDR3 DNA reads TGTGCCAGCAACCTAGGGGGGGGTACAAACTATGGCTACACCTTC. The entire variable domain, with the rest obtained from reference TRBV2 and TRBJ1-2, is as follows: EPEVTQTPSHQVTQMGQEVILRCVPISNHLYFYWYRQILGQKVEFLVSFYNNEISEKSEIFDDQFSVERPDGSNFTLKIRSTKLEDSAMYFCASNLGGGTNYGYTFGSGTRLTVV.

This chain links TRBV4-2 with TRBJ1-2; D is unresolved. V lost 0 bases and J lost 1, with 9 bases in between. CDR1 LGHNA and CDR2 YNFKEQ come from the germline V gene. The CDR3 has 15 amino acids. CDR3 DNA: TGTGCCAGCAGCCAAGATCGGAACAGTAACTATGGCTACACCTTC. As protein: CASSQDRNSNYGYTF.

The chain recombines TRBV5-5 with TRBJ1-2; TRBD1 aligns across 10 bases. With V trimmed by 3 bases and J by 5 bases, 10 bases remained unmatched. CDR1 SGHKS and CDR2 YYEKEE come from the germline V gene (reference sequence). The CDR3 length is 16 residues. The CDR3 region is CASSSDRQGASYGYTF. The CDR3 region has the DNA TGTGCCAGCAGCTCTGACCGACAGGGGGCCTCTTATGGCTACACCTTC.

The rearrangement uses TRBV20-1 and TRBJ1-2; possible D gene TRBD1, 5 bases. The CDR3 has 11 amino acids. The V gene lost 7 bases and the J gene lost 10 bases, with 16 bases spanning the gap. CDR1 is DFQATT, CDR2 SNEGSKA, per germline (reference sequence). The CDR3 loop is CSVDNDSSYTF. CDR3 bases: TGCAGTGTCGATAACGACAGTTCCTACACCTTC.

The V call is TRBV3-1 (or the pseudogene TRBV3-2), the J call TRBJ1-2; 9 nucleotides match TRBD1. This CDR3 spans 15 amino acids. The V segment lost 0 bases and the J segment 7 bases; nucleotides outside the gene matches: 6. CDR1 is LGHDT and CDR2 is YNNKEL in the germline V gene (reference sequence). CDR3 region: CASSQDMGQGGGYTF. The CDR3 DNA reads TGTGCCAGCAGCCAAGATATGGGACAGGGTGGTGGCTACACCTTC.

This rearrangement joins TRBV28 to TRBJ2-1; possible D gene TRBD1, 7 bases. Germline CDR1 is MDHEN and CDR2 is SYDVKM. CDR3 length equals 15 residues. V lost 3 bases to trimming and J lost 4 bases, with 13 bases between them. In DNA, the CDR3 is TGTGCCAGCAGTTTCCAGGGGGGCCCTTACAATGAGCAGTTCTTC. Amino acid sequence: CASSFQGGPYNEQFF.

Remarks on this clone: This same CDR3 is encoded by further DNA sequences in the sample. V is TRBV5-6 and J is TRBJ1-5, with a possible D match to TRBD1 (6 bases). Trimming removed 1 base from V and 2 bases from J, with 10 bases in between. This CDR3 is 15 amino acids long. Germline assignment: CDR1 SGHDT and CDR2 YYEEEE. CDR3 DNA sequence: TGTGCCAGCAGCTTGACAGGGAGTGGCAATCAGCCCCAGCATTTT. Encoded protein: CASSLTGSGNQPQHF.

The genes are TRBV7-8 and TRBJ2-5; a possible D gene is TRBD1 (6 bases). This CDR3 is built from 14 residues. V lost 1 base, J lost 3 bases, and 9 bases lay in between. Per germline, CDR1 SGHVS and CDR2 FQNEAQ. As DNA, the CDR3 is TGTGCCAGCAGCTTAGAAAGACAGGAAGAGACCCAGTACTTC. Protein sequence: CASSLERQEETQYF.

The J gene is TRBJ1-6, the V gene TRBV2; the D is unclear. The CDR3 contains 15 residues. Looked up from germline, CDR1 is SNHLY and CDR2 is FYNNEI. V lost 0 bases and J 0 bases, leaving 3 bases between the germline ends. The CDR3: CASSEASSYNSPLHF. DNA of the CDR3: TGTGCCAGCAGTGAAGCCAGCTCCTATAATTCACCCCTCCACTTT.

The V and J genes are TRBV6-5 and TRBJ1-5; unclear D gene. V was cut by 2 bases and J by 7 bases, with 18 bases left in between. Germline V gene lookup returns CDR1 MNHEY and CDR2 SVGAGI. The CDR3 is 16 residues long. The CDR3 loop reads CASSYLPRGLGQPQHF. CDR3 DNA sequence: TGTGCCAGCAGTTACCTACCCCGGGGTCTGGGACAGCCCCAGCATTTT.

This chain uses TRBV7-9 with TRBJ2-5, with TRBD1 matching over 8 bases. The junction had 4 bases not matched to a gene; V was cut back by 2 bases and J by 2 bases. Germline CDR1 is SEHNR and CDR2 is FQNEAQ (reference sequence). The CDR3 is 15 residues long. The CDR3 DNA reads as TGTGCCAGCAGCTTAAAAGGGACAGGACAAGAGACCCAGTACTTC. Encoded protein: CASSLKGTGQETQYF. Drawing the rest from reference TRBV7-9 and TRBJ2-5, the complete variable domain is DTGVSQNPRHKITKRGQNVTFRCDPISEHNRLYWYRQTLGQGPEFLTYFQNEAQLEKSRLLSDRFSAERPKGSFSTLEIQRTEQGDSAMYLCASSLKGTGQETQYFGPGTRLLVL.

The chain has TRBV19 and TRBJ1-1, with D possibly matching TRBD1 (5 bases). CDR1 LNHDA and CDR2 SQIVND come from the germline V gene (reference sequence). The CDR3 has 14 residues. V was pared by 3 bases and J by 0 bases, with 8 bases between. The DNA of the CDR3 is TGTGCCAGTAGTATTGACAGCCTGAACACTGAAGCTTTCTTT. This gives the protein CASSIDSLNTEAFF.

DNA for the CDR3: TGCGCCAGCACCGTAGCGGGGATGAACACCGGGGAGCTGTTTTTT. Amino acid sequence: CASTVAGMNTGELFF. The J gene is TRBJ2-2, the V gene TRBV10-2; 8 bases map to TRBD2. J gave up 1 base and V 7 bases, and 5 bases lay outside the gene matches. CDR1 and CDR2 (germline): WSHSY, SAAADI. This CDR3 has 15 amino acids.

Concerning this clone itself: Other DNA sequences in this specimen translate into the identical CDR3. CDR3 sequence reads: CASSSLYGYTF. The CDR3 region has the DNA TGTGCCAGCAGCTCGTTATATGGCTACACCTTC. The rearrangement links TRBV5-6 to TRBJ1-2; D not resolved. Looked up from germline, CDR1 is SGHDT and CDR2 is YYEEEE. There are 11 residues in the CDR3. With 3 bases removed from V and 5 bases from J, the gap between germline ends came to 5 bases.

The chain uses TRBV27 and TRBJ2-3; 8 bases align to TRBD1. The V segment lost 3 bases and the J segment 0 bases; nucleotides outside the gene matches: 2. The CDR3 is made up of 15 amino acids. CDR1 MNHEY and CDR2 SMNVEV come from the germline V gene (reference sequence). CDR3 in amino acids: CASSFWTGSTDTQYF. The CDR3, as DNA: TGTGCCAGCAGTTTTTGGACAGGGAGCACAGATACGCAGTATTTT.

This chain connects TRBV27 to TRBJ1-1; the D is unclear. Germline V gene data show CDR1 as MNHEY and CDR2 as SMNVEV (reference sequence). Trimming shortened V by 6 bases and J by 10 bases, and 15 bases separated the two germline ends. The CDR3 length is 12 residues. The CDR3 DNA reads as TGTGCCAGCAGGGACTATTTGGAACGAGCTTTCTTT. It is translated as CASRDYLERAFF.

V and J are TRBV29-1 and TRBJ1-3; 7 bases fit TRBD1. The CDR3 has 16 residues. Germline V gene data show CDR1 as SQVTM and CDR2 as ANQGSEA. The V gene end was trimmed by 2 bases and the J gene end by 3 bases; junction bases not matched to a gene: 10. The CDR3 reads CSVERGGETGGNTIYF. CDR3 bases: TGCAGCGTTGAAAGAGGGGGCGAAACGGGTGGAAACACCATATATTTT.

The rearrangement joins TRBV21-1 to TRBJ2-7; the table's D call TRBD2 went unverified against the DNA. TRBV21-1 is a pseudogene. This CDR3 has 16 amino acids. The DNA for the CDR3 is TGTGCCAGCAGCGACAGGCATAGCGGGGGTCGCTACGAGCAGTACGTC. Its translation is CASSDRHSGGRYEQYV.